The T cell receptor beta chain under discussion was sequenced for a study of technical replicates of blood from several donors. TCRdb's copy holds only in-frame clones and misses some; the assay was immunoSEQ multiplex PCR. In the table there are around 97,000 clones, around 96% of which are singletons. CDR1 is SGHRS, CDR2 YFSETQ, per germline. There are 13 residues in the CDR3. Trimming left V 5 bases short and J 0 bases short, with 8 bases between. The chain employs TRBV5-1 and TRBJ1-1; D is unclear. This clonotype was sampled from a human donor in good health. The sequencing sample was made of T cells isolated from PBMCs. Written as DNA, the CDR3 is TGCGCCAGCAGGAGGGATTTGAACACTGAAGCTTTCTTT. Amino acids: CASRRDLNTEAFF.